This T cell receptor (beta chain) was captured in a study of blood T cell repertoires in COVID-19 (dated by TCRdb to 2018 to 2020). Study-level background: Samples covering the acute and convalescent phases of COVID-19 were provided by collaborators in the United States, Italy and Spain. A de-identified subject ID, COVID-19 status, age in years and sex were almost always included in the sample metadata. The samples were drawn from the first 160 participants of the ongoing ImmuneRACE study and from over 950 subjects provided by 6 global collaborators. The repertoires were made available in a free public database intended to serve as a resource for research on the immune response to SARS-CoV-2. The material from the prospective study consisted of cDNA or gDNA derived from T cells, B-cell-depleted T cells, or PBMCs. Where available, HLA class I and class II types were taken from metadata supplied by the sample provider and were not determined by assay-based typing. Deeply sampled blood TCRbeta repertoires from subjects exposed to, actively infected with, or recovered from COVID-19 were included in the dataset.

TCRbeta CDR3 regions were amplified from genomic DNA by means of the immunoSEQ Assay, a bias-controlled multiplex PCR. In the original analysis: The number of nucleated cells in each sample was estimated by amplification of reference gene primers within the assay. To quantify the absolute abundance of each unique TCRbeta CDR3 rearrangement, sequence reads were collapsed and filtered. Productive Simpson clonality was computed per sample as the square root of Simpson's diversity index over productive rearrangements. TCRdb mirrors the immuneACCESS table, restricted to in-frame sequences. Some clones are absent from its copies; in checked studies, under half trace to an unresolved V gene, and the reason for the others is unknown. Clone size and V and J calls were adopted from that table, with D and trimming inferred from the DNA. The sample data list about 170,000 clones, and about nine tenths of these were observed just once. Roughly 4.8% of the sample goes to the ten largest clones.

This clone has a single count. Its antigen target is currently unknown. No much larger clone exists at a distance of one base, and base qualities are not known. At one collaborating source in Seattle, patients were enrolled during active infection and were followed longitudinally through the course of disease. Collaborating institutions collected whole blood in K2EDTA tubes following their own protocols. For TCRbeta analysis, collaborators shipped samples in one of three forms: frozen whole blood, isolated PBMCs, or DNA extracted from either of those sample types. On the study overall, not on this receptor specifically: The amount of clinical and demographic metadata varied by source and participant and was provided uncurated.

CDR1 and CDR2 are read off the germline V gene (reference sequence) as GTSNPN and SVGIG. The CDR3 has 14 amino acids, counting the end cysteine and phenylalanine. The sequence is cut down to CDR3 DNA, 42 bases in frame from base 1. V gives up 4 bases and J gives up 6 bases, and the segment between their germline ends measures 16 bases. Rearrangement joined TRBV30 to TRBJ2-1, with the D gene not clear enough to name. Material: peripheral blood. This clonotype originated in a man aged 25-45 years with COVID-19, enrolled during active disease. CDR3 loop: CAWNQLEAGNEQFF. The nucleotides are TGTGCCTGGAACCAGCTAGAAGCCGGCAATGAGCAGTTCTTC.